This passage covers 29 T cell receptor beta chains from one sample sequenced in a study of blood T cell repertoires in COVID-19. Produced via immunoSEQ multiplex PCR; TCRdb's table is partial and in-frame only. The sample holds about 180,000 clones; 85% to 95% are singletons and the top ten take 0.5% to 0.55%. The source material was peripheral blood. The receptors were sampled from a man aged 50 to 60 with acute or convalescent COVID-19.

This sequence joins TRBV12-3 or TRBV12-4 and TRBJ1-3; D gene uncertain. The V end was cut by 3 bases, the J end by 0 bases, with 3 bases between. CDR3 size: 13 residues. In DNA, the CDR3 is TGTGCCAGCAGTTTGAGCTCTGGAAACACCATATATTTT. Its protein product is CASSLSSGNTIYF.

This clone was detected once. The gene calls are TRBV27 and TRBJ2-2; 8 bases line up with TRBD2. CDR3 length: 15 amino acids. Unmatched junction bases numbered 5, after V lost 2 bases and J lost 6 bases. Germline values: CDR1 MNHEY, CDR2 SMNVEV (reference sequence). The DNA for the CDR3 is TGTGCCAGCAGTTTAGGGGGACTAGTCCCCGGGGAGCTGTTTTTT. It codes for CASSLGGLVPGELFF.

The rearrangement uses TRBV7-2 and TRBJ2-1; no definite D call. Between the trimmed V and J ends, which lost 2 bases and 4 bases, there was a span of 12 bases. This CDR3 is built from 15 residues. CDR1 and CDR2 from the germline V gene are SGHTA and FQGNSA. The CDR3 is CASSLRGFQYNEQFF. The DNA for the CDR3 is TGTGCCAGCAGCTTAAGAGGATTTCAGTACAATGAGCAGTTCTTC.

In its sample, this clone was seen once. The chain couples TRBV6-2 or TRBV6-3 to TRBJ2-2; D not resolved. Trimming stripped 5 bases from V and 3 bases from J, with 10 bases between. This CDR3 comprises 14 residues. Germline V gene data show CDR1 as MNHEY and CDR2 as SVGEGT. CDR3 in DNA: TGTGCCAGCAGTGACTGGAGAGACACCGGGGAGCTGTTTTTT. Encoded protein: CASSDWRDTGELFF.

This sequence joins TRBV19 and TRBJ1-5; no definite D call. The CDR3 is made up of 16 amino acids. V gave up 5 bases and J gave up 3 bases, with 17 bases separating them. Germline V CDR1 and CDR2: LNHDA, SQIVND (reference sequence). As DNA, the CDR3 is TGTGCCAGTAGTGGGGAGGGAGTGGCCCACAATCAGCCCCAGCATTTT. Translation: CASSGEGVAHNQPQHF.

The rearrangement joins TRBV7-8 to TRBJ2-7, with 7 bases matching TRBD2. The CDR3 contains 15 residues. The junction had 3 bases not matched to a gene; V was cut back by 1 base and J by 0 bases. Germline lookup yields CDR1 SGHVS and CDR2 FQNEAQ. The DNA of the CDR3 is TGTGCCAGCAGCTTAGTTTCGGGGGGCTCCTACGAGCAGTACGTC. Residues: CASSLVSGGSYEQYV.

The gene calls are TRBV2 and TRBJ1-4; TRBD1 matches at 9 bases. Germline-derived CDR1 and CDR2 are SNHLY and FYNNEI. The CDR3 spans 16 residues. J gave up 3 bases and V 1 base, and 3 bases lay outside the gene matches. The CDR3 loop is CASSEGGTGPNEKLFF. As DNA, the CDR3 is TGTGCCAGCAGTGAAGGCGGGACAGGGCCTAATGAAAAACTGTTTTTT.

The V gene is TRBV24-1, the J gene TRBJ1-2; D is possibly TRBD1 (5 bases). CDR3 length: 13 residues. Germline-derived CDR1 and CDR2 are KGHDR and SFDVKD. Between the trimmed V and J ends, which lost 5 bases and 8 bases, there was a span of 14 bases. The CDR3 coding sequence is TGTGCCACCAGTGGGGGCAGGGTGAAGGGCTACACCTTC. It encodes CATSGGRVKGYTF.

The sample holds a few counts of this clone. The rearrangement links TRBV20-1 to TRBJ2-1, with D possibly matching TRBD2 (5 bases). This CDR3 comprises 13 residues. V was shortened by 3 bases and J by 12 bases, with 18 bases between the two germline ends. Germline V gene data show CDR1 as DFQATT and CDR2 as SNEGSKA (reference sequence). CDR3 residues: CSASSPSEGRQFF. As DNA, the CDR3 is TGCAGTGCTAGTTCCCCCTCTGAGGGTAGGCAGTTCTTC.

This chain connects TRBV7-2 to TRBJ2-3; TRBD2 matches 8 bases. Germline V gives CDR1 SGHTA, CDR2 FQGNSA. CDR3 length equals 15 residues. V lost 7 bases and J lost 4; bases outside the gene matches: 10. CDR3: CASMKREMFADTQYF. CDR3 coding DNA: TGTGCCAGCATGAAGCGGGAGATGTTCGCAGATACGCAGTATTTT.

A single count supports this clone. This chain links TRBV28 with TRBJ2-7, with D possibly TRBD2 on 6 matching bases. Trimming took off 5 bases at V and 2 bases at J, with 16 bases between the two ends. The CDR3 is 15 amino acids. CDR1 is MDHEN, CDR2 SYDVKM, per germline. Here the CDR3 DNA reads TGTGCCAGCAGTCCCCGGGCGGGGATTCCCTACGAGCAGTACTTC. Translation gives CASSPRAGIPYEQYF.

The chain recombines TRBV2 with TRBJ2-3; the match to TRBD1 covers 7 bases. Germline V gene data show CDR1 as SNHLY and CDR2 as FYNNEI. The junction had 10 bases not matched to a gene; V was cut back by 6 bases and J by 4 bases. This CDR3 has 15 residues. The chain's CDR3 is CASRIQGLWADTQYF. CDR3 bases: TGTGCCAGCAGAATACAGGGGCTCTGGGCAGATACGCAGTATTTT. Full variable domain (outside the CDR3, taken from reference TRBV2 and TRBJ2-3): EPEVTQTPSHQVTQMGQEVILRCVPISNHLYFYWYRQILGQKVEFLVSFYNNEISEKSEIFDDQFSVERPDGSNFTLKIRSTKLEDSAMYFCASRIQGLWADTQYFGPGTRLTVL.

V and J are TRBV9 and TRBJ1-6, with 7 bases fitting TRBD1. The CDR3 length is 15 residues. V was pared by 5 bases and J by 5 bases, with 7 bases of the junction left unmatched. Germline loops: CDR1 SGDLS, CDR2 YYNGEE. The CDR3 DNA is TGTGCCAGCAGTCCGGGGGGGACAGATAATTCACCCCTCCACTTT. Protein: CASSPGGTDNSPLHF.

The rearrangement links TRBV27 to TRBJ1-5; D unresolved. The germline V gene has CDR1 MNHEY and CDR2 SMNVEV (reference sequence). Trimming pared 0 bases from V and 6 bases from J, leaving 18 bases between. This CDR3 region has 17 residues. CDR3 nucleotide sequence: TGTGCCAGCAGTTTATCGGCGGTCCCTCCAAGTGGTCAGCCCCAGCATTTT. Translation: CASSLSAVPPSGQPQHF.

Only one count was recorded for this clone. The rearrangement uses TRBV27 and TRBJ1-1; D possibly corresponds to TRBD1 (6 bases). The CDR3 length is 15 residues. V lost 5 bases and J 2 bases, leaving 15 bases between the germline ends. Per germline, CDR1 MNHEY and CDR2 SMNVEV (reference sequence). The CDR3 here is CASSPAGTKNTEAFF. CDR3 sequence (DNA): TGTGCCAGCAGTCCGGCCGGGACAAAAAACACTGAAGCTTTCTTT.

The gene calls are TRBV10-3 and TRBJ2-1; tentatively, D is TRBD2 (5 bases). The CDR3 loop spans 16 amino acids. Trimming pared 10 bases from V and 5 bases from J, leaving 24 bases between. Germline V CDR1 and CDR2: ENHRY, SYGVKD. CDR3 loop: CATTVSAFRRDNEQFF. For the CDR3, the DNA is TGTGCCACCACCGTTTCGGCCTTCAGGCGGGACAATGAGCAGTTCTTC.

J is TRBJ1-1 and V is TRBV19; D is ambiguous. Germline V gene sequence: CDR1 LNHDA, CDR2 SQIVND (reference sequence). The CDR3 consists of 13 residues. V was cut by 5 bases and J by 1 base, with 8 bases left in between. The CDR3 loop reads CASSSRQNTEAFF. The CDR3 DNA reads TGTGCCAGTAGTTCCCGACAGAACACTGAAGCTTTCTTT.

The J gene is TRBJ1-2, the V gene TRBV3-1 (or the pseudogene TRBV3-2); weak D call: TRBD1 (5 bases). Looked up from germline, CDR1 is LGHDT and CDR2 is YNNKEL (reference sequence). Trimming took off 0 bases at V and 6 bases at J, with 14 bases between the two ends. CDR3 size: 15 residues. Here the CDR3 DNA reads TGTGCCAGCAGCCAAGATTCGGCAGGGTGGAATGGCTACACCTTC. The encoded protein is CASSQDSAGWNGYTF.

A single count supports this clone. The gene calls are TRBV6-2 or TRBV6-3 and TRBJ2-7; 9 bases are a match to TRBD1. Germline V gene sequence: CDR1 MNHEY, CDR2 SVGEGT. Trimming removed 0 bases from V and 5 bases from J; junction bases left unmatched: 5. The CDR3 length is 15 residues. CDR3 residues: CASSYSPGQGNEQYV. The CDR3 DNA is TGTGCCAGCAGTTACTCCCCGGGACAGGGAAACGAGCAGTACGTC.

The chain combines TRBV25-1 with TRBJ1-4, with TRBD1 identical over 9 bases. With 3 bases clipped from V and 7 bases from J, the junction kept 6 bases outside the gene matches. CDR1 MGHDK and CDR2 SYGVNS come from the germline V gene. The CDR3 has 15 residues. The CDR3 protein is CASSDPGQGGEKLFF. The CDR3 DNA reads TGTGCCAGCAGTGATCCGGGACAGGGAGGTGAAAAACTGTTTTTT.

A remark on this clone: Other DNA sequences in the sample encode the same CDR3. The chain has TRBV7-2 and TRBJ2-1, with 9 positions matching TRBD1. Germline V CDR1 and CDR2: SGHTA, FQGNSA. The CDR3 loop spans 15 amino acids. The trim removed 4 bases at V and 1 base at J, leaving 2 bases unmatched. The CDR3 DNA sequence: TGTGCCAGCAGCTCCGGGACAGGGTCCTACAATGAGCAGTTCTTC. Translation gives CASSSGTGSYNEQFF.

This CDR3 reads CASSSDSSGANVLTF. CDR3 in DNA: TGTGCCAGCTCATCGGACAGCTCTGGGGCCAACGTCCTGACTTTC. The chain uses TRBV18 and TRBJ2-6, with a weak D call TRBD1 (6 bases). V shed 5 bases and J shed 0 bases, with 8 bases lying between them. In germline, CDR1 is KGHSH, CDR2 LQKENI. There are 15 residues in the CDR3.

This rearrangement joins TRBV7-3 to TRBJ2-3; a possible D gene is TRBD2 (6 bases). The CDR3 covers 15 residues. V lost 3 bases, J lost 3 bases, and 13 bases lay in between. From germline, CDR1 is SGHTA and CDR2 FQGTGA. The CDR3, as DNA: TGTGCCAGCAGCTTTGGGGGAGGATTGACAGATACGCAGTATTTT. It translates to CASSFGGGLTDTQYF.

The chain joins TRBV20-1 to TRBJ1-6; 9 bases agree with TRBD1. The CDR3 extends over 16 amino acids. V dropped 3 bases and J dropped 13; count of bases not matched to a gene: 16. CDR1 is DFQATT and CDR2 is SNEGSKA in the germline V gene (reference sequence). CDR3 DNA: TGCAGTGCTAGTGGGCCGGGACAGGGTTTATTTGGCCCCCTCCACTTT. Translated, it gives CSASGPGQGLFGPLHF.

The chain recombines TRBV30 with TRBJ2-3; 8 nucleotides line up with TRBD2. The CDR3 loop spans 14 amino acids. CDR1 and CDR2 (germline): GTSNPN, SVGIG (reference sequence). Unmatched junction bases numbered 8, after V lost 5 bases and J lost 4 bases. CDR3: CAWSPGGPPDTQYF. The CDR3 DNA reads as TGTGCCTGGTCGCCGGGAGGGCCCCCAGATACGCAGTATTTT.

The J gene is TRBJ1-4, the V gene TRBV30; 7 bases are a match to TRBD1. Germline values: CDR1 GTSNPN, CDR2 SVGIG (reference sequence). The CDR3 consists of 13 residues. V lost 0 bases and J lost 8; bases outside the gene matches: 3. The CDR3 DNA follows: TGTGCCTGGAGTGTACAGGACAGGGAAAAACTGTTTTTT. This sequence encodes CAWSVQDREKLFF.

This chain connects TRBV28 to TRBJ2-7; 7 bases match TRBD1. There are 14 residues in the CDR3. V gave up 4 bases and J gave up 11 bases; unmatched junction bases: 14. CDR1 MDHEN and CDR2 SYDVKM come from the germline V gene. CDR3 sequence: CASSSPTGRQGKYF. The CDR3 coding sequence is TGTGCCAGCAGTTCGCCGACAGGGCGCCAAGGAAAGTACTTC.

The gene calls are TRBV19 and TRBJ2-1, with 8 positions matching TRBD1. With V trimmed by 9 bases and J by 4 bases, 5 bases remained unmatched. This CDR3 has 13 amino acids. Germline loops: CDR1 LNHDA, CDR2 SQIVND (reference sequence). CDR3 DNA: TGTGCCAGCATGGACAGGGTTTACAATGAGCAGTTCTTC. It translates to CASMDRVYNEQFF.

DNA for the CDR3: TGTGCCAGCAGTTTTGGACACCCCTACGAGCAGTACTTC. Protein: CASSFGHPYEQYF. V gene TRBV28 combines with J gene TRBJ2-7; perhaps TRBD1 as D (5 bases). CDR1 is MDHEN and CDR2 is SYDVKM in the germline V gene. Trimming stripped 3 bases from V and 2 bases from J, with 8 bases between. The CDR3 runs to 13 residues.